This TCR beta chain was captured in a study of monozygotic twins with inflammatory bowel disease. Study results and caveats: Twins with IBD were found to have lower TCRbeta diversity (inverse Simpson) than healthy co-twins.

Whole blood served as the source of total RNA, and no T cell sorting took place. This CDR3 contains 16 residues. The TCR libraries each used total RNA (approximately 4,000 ng per library). TCRdb reprocessed the 5' RACE reads and keeps a single row for each CDR3 protein, giving no DNA. This listing includes about 380,000 distinct CDR3 sequences. Regarding this clonotype: Its specificity is unknown.

This sequence originates from a human donor with ulcerative colitis or Crohn's disease, or a healthy co-twin of an affected twin (not recorded which). The gene calls are TRBV12-3 or TRBV12-4 and TRBJ1-1; the D call of TRBD1 rests on TCRdb alone, since no DNA is present to check it. The material sequenced was blood. The CDR3 sequence: CASSLEGGHMNTEAFF.